Described below is a single TCR beta chain sequence and its context. The sample is drawn from a study of preoperative IRX-2 immunotherapy in early breast cancer. Assay: immunoSEQ multiplex PCR; the TCRdb copy retains only in-frame clones and omits some. Of about 98,000 clones listed, more than 80% are singletons. Treatment reported: preoperative locoregional IRX-2 cytokine immunotherapy. Samples came from a phase Ib trial of preoperative locoregional IRX-2 cytokine immunotherapy. The CDR3 consists of 15 residues. Germline lookup yields CDR1 MNHGY and CDR2 SAAAGT. V shed 6 bases and J shed 4 bases, with 16 bases lying between them.

This specimen was tumor tissue, taken after IRX-2 immunotherapy. This TCR derives from a human donor with breast cancer. The chain carries TRBV6-8 and TRBJ1-3, with D tentatively TRBD1 (6 bases). The CDR3 coding sequence is TGTGCCAGCAGCAACGAGGTCGGGGGCGGAAACACCATATATTTT. Protein product: CASSNEVGGGNTIYF.